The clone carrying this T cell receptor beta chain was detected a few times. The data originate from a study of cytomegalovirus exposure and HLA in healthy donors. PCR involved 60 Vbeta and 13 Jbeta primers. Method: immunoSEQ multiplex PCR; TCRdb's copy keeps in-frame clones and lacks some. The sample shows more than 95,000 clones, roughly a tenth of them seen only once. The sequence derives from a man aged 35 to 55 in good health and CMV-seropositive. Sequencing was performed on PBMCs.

The chain's CDR3 is CASSEASTNTEAFF. CDR3 in DNA: TGTGCCAGCAGTGAAGCTTCGACTAACACTGAAGCTTTCTTT. This sequence joins TRBV6-1 and TRBJ1-1, with no clear D. This CDR3 comprises 14 residues. V lost 0 bases and J 2 bases, leaving 7 bases between the germline ends. The germline V gene has CDR1 MNHNS and CDR2 SASEGT.